These T cell receptor beta chains were read from a single sample in a study of T-cell reconstitution after alpha-beta-depleted transplantation in children. One entry per CDR3 protein, called by TCRdb with MiXCR from the PCR reads. Found here are under 750,000 distinct CDR3 sequences, 23% of them singletons; the top ten hold roughly 13%. This material consisted of PBMCs, mostly from graft donor cells, taken 360 days after TCRalphabeta/CD19-depleted stem cell transplant. These receptors came from a boy in the first two years of life who had a stem cell transplant for acute myeloid leukemia, so the T cells may come from the graft donor. Both conserved end residues are part of each CDR3. Each record gives: V gene, clone size, J gene, D gene, CDR3 length, CDR3 protein, CDR3 DNA. A D gene is named only where the DNA matches it firmly. Not every row has a clone size; where given, it reads once, few, many or a size class.

v_gene: TRBV5-1
abundance: few
j_gene: TRBJ2-2
d_gene: .
len: 16
CDR3aa: CASSLLMGMNTGELFF
CDR3nt: TGCGCCAGCAGCTTGCTTATGGGGATGAACACCGGGGAGCTGTTTTTT

v_gene: TRBV18
abundance: .
j_gene: TRBJ2-5
d_gene: .
len: 15
CDR3aa: CASSDTGTRIETQYF
CDR3nt: TGTGCCAGCTCAGACACCGGGACCCGAATTGAGACCCAGTACTTC

v_gene: TRBV7-9
abundance: few
j_gene: TRBJ1-2
d_gene: .
len: 15
CDR3aa: CASSYTGSGNYGYTF
CDR3nt: TGTGCCAGCAGTTATACCGGGTCCGGTAACTATGGCTACACCTTC

v_gene: TRBV11-1
abundance: .
j_gene: TRBJ1-1
d_gene: .
len: 16
CDR3aa: CASSWSWREVNTEAFF
CDR3nt: TGTGCCAGCAGCTGGAGTTGGAGGGAGGTGAACACTGAAGCTTTCTTT

v_gene: TRBV11-2
abundance: many
j_gene: TRBJ2-2
d_gene: TRBD2
len: 19
CDR3aa: CASSLFSGGGWLNTGELFF
CDR3nt: TGTGCCAGCAGCTTGTTTAGCGGGGGGGGCTGGCTGAACACCGGGGAGCTGTTTTTT

v_gene: TRBV7-2
abundance: .
j_gene: TRBJ2-7
d_gene: .
len: 16
CDR3aa: CASTNTGLGASYEQYF
CDR3nt: TGTGCCAGCACCAATACAGGGCTGGGGGCCTCCTACGAGCAGTACTTC

v_gene: TRBV18
abundance: many
j_gene: TRBJ2-3
d_gene: TRBD2
len: 16
CDR3aa: CASSPDGRGNTDTQYF
CDR3nt: TGTGCCAGCTCACCAGACGGGCGGGGGAACACAGATACGCAGTATTTT

v_gene: TRBV20-1
abundance: many
j_gene: TRBJ1-5
d_gene: .
len: 13
CDR3aa: CSAYNRGNQPQHF
CDR3nt: TGCAGTGCTTATAACAGGGGCAATCAGCCCCAGCATTTT

v_gene: TRBV20-1
abundance: .
j_gene: TRBJ2-7
d_gene: TRBD2
len: 17
CDR3aa: CSARPSSGGLPSYEQYF
CDR3nt: TGCAGTGCTCGGCCGTCTAGCGGGGGGCTTCCCTCCTACGAGCAGTACTTC

v_gene: TRBV12-5
abundance: few
j_gene: TRBJ2-7
d_gene: TRBD2
len: 16
CDR3aa: CASGAGLVGTNYEQYF
CDR3nt: TGTGCTAGTGGCGCTGGTTTGGTCGGGACTAACTACGAGCAGTACTTC

v_gene: TRBV18
abundance: few
j_gene: TRBJ1-1
d_gene: .
len: 15
CDR3aa: CASQRPQGENTEAFF
CDR3nt: TGTGCCAGCCAGAGGCCTCAGGGAGAGAACACTGAAGCTTTCTTT

v_gene: TRBV29-1
abundance: few
j_gene: TRBJ1-1
d_gene: .
len: 13
CDR3aa: CSVRGVMNTEAFF
CDR3nt: TGCAGCGTTCGAGGGGTCATGAACACTGAAGCTTTCTTT

v_gene: TRBV12-3/TRBV12-4
abundance: .
j_gene: TRBJ2-7
d_gene: TRBD2
len: 14
CDR3aa: CASRGGLASHEQYF
CDR3nt: TGTGCCAGCAGGGGGGGACTAGCTTCCCACGAGCAGTACTTC

v_gene: TRBV7-8
abundance: .
j_gene: TRBJ1-2
d_gene: TRBD1
len: 17
CDR3aa: CASSLRDRGGRYYGYTF
CDR3nt: TGTGCCAGCAGCTTAAGAGACAGGGGAGGCCGCTACTATGGCTACACCTTC

v_gene: TRBV29-1
abundance: many
j_gene: TRBJ1-4
d_gene: .
len: 12
CDR3aa: CSVGQGNEKLFF
CDR3nt: TGCAGCGTTGGTCAGGGGAATGAAAAACTGTTTTTT

v_gene: TRBV13
abundance: .
j_gene: TRBJ2-7
d_gene: .
len: 16
CDR3aa: CASSSRWGAAFYEQYF
CDR3nt: TGTGCCAGCAGCTCCCGTTGGGGGGCTGCGTTCTACGAGCAGTACTTC

v_gene: TRBV12-3/TRBV12-4
abundance: .
j_gene: TRBJ1-5
d_gene: TRBD1
len: 14
CDR3aa: CASSFDRDYQPQHF
CDR3nt: TGTGCCAGCAGTTTTGACAGGGATTACCAGCCCCAGCATTTT

v_gene: TRBV29-1
abundance: many
j_gene: TRBJ1-2
d_gene: .
len: 13
CDR3aa: CSVEGTANYGYTF
CDR3nt: TGCAGCGTTGAGGGAACAGCTAACTATGGCTACACCTTC

v_gene: TRBV3-1
abundance: many
j_gene: TRBJ2-1
d_gene: .
len: 15
CDR3aa: CASARYGGQLNEQFF
CDR3nt: TGTGCCAGCGCCCGGTATGGAGGGCAATTAAATGAGCAGTTCTTC

v_gene: TRBV7-2
abundance: .
j_gene: TRBJ2-7
d_gene: TRBD2
len: 17
CDR3aa: CASSYPRGAGGTYEQYF
CDR3nt: TGTGCCAGCAGCTACCCTCGTGGAGCGGGGGGTACTTACGAGCAGTACTTC

v_gene: TRBV28
abundance: .
j_gene: TRBJ1-1
d_gene: TRBD1
len: 17
CDR3aa: CASIAPGQGIMNTEAFF
CDR3nt: TGTGCCAGCATCGCCCCGGGACAGGGTATCATGAACACTGAAGCTTTCTTT

v_gene: TRBV27
abundance: few
j_gene: TRBJ1-2
d_gene: .
len: 12
CDR3aa: CASSGGGRGYTF
CDR3nt: TGTGCCAGCAGTGGGGGGGGGAGGGGCTACACCTTC

v_gene: TRBV12-3/TRBV12-4
abundance: .
j_gene: TRBJ1-5
d_gene: .
len: 14
CDR3aa: CASSLDREDQPQHF
CDR3nt: TGTGCCAGCAGTTTAGACAGGGAAGATCAGCCCCAGCATTTT

v_gene: TRBV13
abundance: few
j_gene: TRBJ2-1
d_gene: .
len: 13
CDR3aa: CASSLATTDEQFF
CDR3nt: TGTGCCAGCAGCTTAGCAACCACGGATGAGCAGTTCTTC

v_gene: TRBV6-5
abundance: few
j_gene: TRBJ2-1
d_gene: TRBD1
len: 15
CDR3aa: CASSYAGTGGNEQFF
CDR3nt: TGTGCCAGCAGCTACGCCGGGACAGGGGGAAATGAGCAGTTCTTC

v_gene: TRBV6-5
abundance: few
j_gene: TRBJ2-5
d_gene: .
len: 15
CDR3aa: CASSYQTASKETQYF
CDR3nt: TGTGCCAGCAGCTACCAGACAGCCTCCAAAGAGACCCAGTACTTC

v_gene: TRBV20-1
abundance: few
j_gene: TRBJ2-5
d_gene: TRBD2
len: 19
CDR3aa: CSADGRLAGGRTLEETQYF
CDR3nt: TGCAGTGCGGACGGCCGACTAGCGGGGGGGCGAACACTTGAAGAGACCCAGTACTTC

v_gene: TRBV25-1
abundance: many
j_gene: TRBJ2-1
d_gene: TRBD2
len: 17
CDR3aa: CASSAPRGTSGGKEQFF
CDR3nt: TGTGCCAGCAGTGCCCCCCGCGGGACTAGCGGGGGTAAAGAGCAGTTCTTC

v_gene: TRBV20-1
abundance: few
j_gene: TRBJ2-1
d_gene: TRBD2
len: 17
CDR3aa: CSAFNGAGVPTYNEQFF
CDR3nt: TGCAGTGCCTTCAACGGGGCGGGGGTCCCTACTTACAATGAGCAGTTCTTC

v_gene: TRBV20-1
abundance: many
j_gene: TRBJ1-1
d_gene: TRBD1
len: 16
CDR3aa: CSARGPRDRENTEAFF
CDR3nt: TGCAGTGCTAGAGGTCCCAGGGACAGGGAGAACACTGAAGCTTTCTTT

v_gene: TRBV6-1
abundance: few
j_gene: TRBJ2-3
d_gene: TRBD2
len: 17
CDR3aa: CASSTAGLALEADTQYF
CDR3nt: TGTGCCAGCAGTACCGCGGGACTAGCGCTAGAAGCAGATACGCAGTATTTT

v_gene: TRBV5-6
abundance: many
j_gene: TRBJ2-1
d_gene: .
len: 14
CDR3aa: CASSPDRLFNEQFF
CDR3nt: TGTGCCAGCAGCCCGGACAGATTATTCAATGAGCAGTTCTTC